These 25 T cell receptor beta chains share one sample of origin, sequenced in a study of cytomegalovirus exposure and HLA in healthy donors. The PCR employed 60 Vbeta primers together with 13 Jbeta primers. TCRdb's copy holds only in-frame clones and misses some; the assay was immunoSEQ multiplex PCR. The profile covers some 130,000 clones, with 60% to 75% appearing a single time and approximately 6.8% taken by the ten largest. Sequenced input: PBMCs. The receptors were sampled from a man under 40 in good health and CMV-seronegative.

The chain couples TRBV5-1 to TRBJ1-6; 9 positions match TRBD1. Germline loops: CDR1 SGHRS, CDR2 YFSETQ. The CDR3 is 15 residues long. V trimming: 4 bases; J trimming: 7 bases; junction bases outside the gene matches: 6. The CDR3 nucleotides are TGCGCCAGCAGCCAGACAGGGGGAACCAATTCACCCCTCCACTTT. Amino acids: CASSQTGGTNSPLHF.

Only one count was recorded for this clone. The chain carries TRBV4-1 and TRBJ1-2, with D unclear. This CDR3 region has 17 residues. The germline CDR1 and CDR2 sequences are MGHRA and YSYEKL. The germline V and J ends were trimmed by 0 bases and 1 base, with 15 bases remaining between them. As DNA, the CDR3 is TGCGCCAGCAGCCAAGAGGAGGGTTCGAGGATTAACTATGGCTACACCTTC. Translation: CASSQEEGSRINYGYTF.

This clone was seen a handful of times. The same CDR3 arises from other DNA sequences in this sample as well. The chain recombines TRBV2 with TRBJ2-5; TRBD2 matches at 15 bases. The CDR3 has 15 amino acids. V dropped 4 bases and J dropped 5; count of bases not matched to a gene: 2. The V gene's germline CDR1 is SNHLY and CDR2 FYNNEI. CDR3 protein: CASSGGLAGGETQYF. The CDR3 nucleotides are TGTGCCAGCAGTGGGGGACTAGCGGGGGGTGAGACCCAGTACTTC.

This clone was found a few times. The J gene is TRBJ1-3, the V gene TRBV30; D is uncertain. Germline loops: CDR1 GTSNPN, CDR2 SVGIG (reference sequence). V dropped 2 bases and J dropped 0 bases, with 14 bases sitting between them. There are 16 residues in the CDR3. Here the CDR3 DNA reads TGTGCCTGGAGTTCCCTATCCCACTTCTCTGGAAACACCATATATTTT. It is translated as CAWSSLSHFSGNTIYF.

The genes are TRBV2 and TRBJ1-5; D gene unclear. Trimming shortened V by 0 bases and J by 1 base, and 19 bases separated the two germline ends. Germline V CDR1 and CDR2: SNHLY, FYNNEI. The CDR3 is made up of 19 amino acids. The CDR3 DNA follows: TGTGCCAGCAGTGAAGCGCCGGGAACAGAGGTTGAGAGCAATCAGCCCCAGCATTTT. Its protein product is CASSEAPGTEVESNQPQHF.

Only a few counts were recorded for this clone. This chain joins TRBV5-5 and TRBJ2-1, with D possibly matching TRBD2 (5 bases). CDR1 and CDR2 (germline): SGHKS, YYEKEE (reference sequence). This CDR3 is built from 15 residues. V lost 4 bases, J lost 3 bases, and 14 bases lay in between. The CDR3 DNA follows: TGTGCCAGCAGCCTGCAACCCACTAGCTACAATGAGCAGTTCTTC. This codes for CASSLQPTSYNEQFF.

The chain carries TRBV25-1 and TRBJ1-6, with D perhaps matching TRBD1 (5 bases). This CDR3 is 15 amino acids long. From germline, CDR1 is MGHDK and CDR2 SYGVNS. V shed 4 bases and J shed 7 bases, with 14 bases lying between them. The CDR3 DNA reads TGTGCCAGCAGTGCTTCCGGGGAGGGGAATTCACCCCTCCACTTT. It translates to CASSASGEGNSPLHF. The full variable domain, completed using reference TRBV25-1 and TRBJ1-6, is EADIYQTPRYLVIGTGKKITLECSQTMGHDKMYWYQQDPGMELHLIHYSYGVNSTEKGDLSSESTVSRIRTEHFPLTLESARPSHTSQYLCASSASGEGNSPLHFGNGTRLTVT.

The V and J genes are TRBV28 and TRBJ1-1; D unclear. Germline V CDR1 and CDR2: MDHEN, SYDVKM. The CDR3 length is 16 residues. Between the trimmed V and J ends, which lost 3 bases and 1 base, there was a span of 15 bases. The CDR3 loop is CASSFAGKVGNTEAFF. The CDR3 DNA follows: TGTGCCAGCAGTTTTGCAGGTAAAGTGGGGAACACTGAAGCTTTCTTT.

This chain uses TRBV5-1 with TRBJ2-5, with TRBD2 identical over 11 bases. The CDR3 runs to 17 residues. Germline V lookup: CDR1 SGHRS, CDR2 YFSETQ. V shed 5 bases, J shed 2 bases, and the junction held 11 bases outside the gene matches. CDR3: CASRGLAGGPHQETQYF. The CDR3 nucleotides read TGCGCCAGCAGGGGGTTAGCGGGGGGGCCTCATCAAGAGACCCAGTACTTC.

The V and J genes are TRBV5-1 and TRBJ1-2; 11 bases line up with TRBD1. CDR1 and CDR2 (germline): SGHRS, YFSETQ. Unmatched junction bases numbered 6, after V lost 4 bases and J lost 7 bases. This CDR3 spans 14 amino acids. The CDR3 loop reads CASSPRTGGGGYTF. As DNA, the CDR3 is TGCGCCAGCAGCCCCCGGACAGGGGGCGGTGGCTACACCTTC.

The rearrangement joins TRBV6-5 to TRBJ2-7; D perhaps matches TRBD2 (5 bases). The CDR3 consists of 13 residues. V dropped 7 bases and J dropped 3 bases, with 13 bases sitting between them. The germline V gene has CDR1 MNHEY and CDR2 SVGAGI. CDR3 DNA: TGTGCCAGCACTGGAAACCGGGACTACGAGCAGTACTTC. Translation gives CASTGNRDYEQYF.

This clone has a handful of counts. CDR3 nucleotide sequence: TGTGCCAGCAGCTTAGAAGGGAGCGACACTGAAGCTTTCTTT. Encoded protein: CASSLEGSDTEAFF. This chain connects TRBV11-3 to TRBJ1-1; D is uncertain. Germline V gene data show CDR1 as SGHNT and CDR2 as YENEEA. The CDR3 covers 14 residues. Trimming removed 0 bases from V and 3 bases from J, with 8 bases in between.

This chain joins TRBV9 and TRBJ1-2; D might be TRBD1 (6 bases). Trimming pared 3 bases from V and 0 bases from J, leaving 9 bases between. CDR1 SGDLS and CDR2 YYNGEE come from the germline V gene. The CDR3 spans 14 residues. DNA for the CDR3: TGTGCCAGCAGCGCAACAGGGTCTAACTATGGCTACACCTTC. It yields the protein CASSATGSNYGYTF.

The chain employs TRBV2 and TRBJ2-2; no clear D. This CDR3 spans 12 amino acids. The ends were cut back, 4 bases at V and 6 bases at J, with 6 bases in the middle. Per the germline V gene, CDR1 is SNHLY and CDR2 is FYNNEI. The CDR3 region has the DNA TGTGCCAGCAGTGCAGGATCCGGGGAGCTGTTTTTT. It translates to CASSAGSGELFF. Using reference TRBV2 and TRBJ2-2 for the parts outside the CDR3, the full variable domain is EPEVTQTPSHQVTQMGQEVILRCVPISNHLYFYWYRQILGQKVEFLVSFYNNEISEKSEIFDDQFSVERPDGSNFTLKIRSTKLEDSAMYFCASSAGSGELFFGEGSRLTVL.

This clone was counted only a few times. The V and J genes are TRBV6-6 and TRBJ2-4; D is ambiguous. The V gene's germline CDR1 is MNHNY and CDR2 SVGAGI (reference sequence). Trimming left V 7 bases short and J 0 bases short, with 13 bases between. CDR3 length: 15 amino acids. CDR3 sequence: CASTVAAIAKNIQYF. The CDR3 nucleotides are TGTGCCAGCACTGTTGCGGCAATAGCCAAAAACATTCAGTACTTC.

The chain employs TRBV19 and TRBJ1-5; possibly TRBD1 for D (6 bases). The CDR3 extends over 17 amino acids. Germline lookup yields CDR1 LNHDA and CDR2 SQIVND (reference sequence). V was shortened by 5 bases and J by 5 bases, with 22 bases between the two germline ends. This CDR3 is CASSPLTGSGIHQPQHF. For the CDR3, the DNA is TGTGCCAGTAGTCCCCTAACAGGGAGCGGTATCCATCAGCCCCAGCATTTT.

The chain recombines TRBV28 with TRBJ2-6; 9 bases are shared with TRBD1. After removal of 3 bases from V and 3 bases from J, the junction contained 15 bases not matched to a gene. Germline V gives CDR1 MDHEN, CDR2 SYDVKM. CDR3 length: 20 residues. This chain's CDR3 is CASSFRSPGQGLYGANVLTF. DNA for the CDR3: TGTGCCAGCAGTTTCAGATCTCCGGGACAGGGCTTGTATGGGGCCAACGTCCTGACTTTC.

This clone has more than one count but fewer than ten. V and J are TRBV19 and TRBJ1-1, with 8 bases that match TRBD1. CDR1 is LNHDA, CDR2 SQIVND, per germline (reference sequence). With 1 base clipped from V and 10 bases from J, the junction kept 11 bases outside the gene matches. The length of the CDR3 is 15 residues. CDR3 in DNA: TGTGCCAGTAGTATAGGTGCAGGGGGCTCTATTCGAGCTTTCTTT. Protein sequence: CASSIGAGGSIRAFF.

V gene TRBV6-4 combines with J gene TRBJ1-2; 10 bases line up with TRBD1. The CDR3 spans 17 residues. Germline values: CDR1 MRHNA, CDR2 SNTAGT. Trimming cost V 3 bases and J 8 bases; bases outside gene matches: 15. In nucleotides, the CDR3 is TGTGCCAGCAGTGAAGGCGGGACAGGGGCCAGCGTAAGCGGCTACACCTTC. It encodes CASSEGGTGASVSGYTF.

The rearrangement joins TRBV7-3 to TRBJ2-1; 8 nucleotides align to TRBD2. The CDR3 runs 18 residues. V shed 0 bases, J shed 4 bases, and the junction held 11 bases outside the gene matches. Germline V gene lookup returns CDR1 SGHTA and CDR2 FQGTGA. The CDR3 nucleotides are TGTGCCAGCAGCTTAACCCATACGGGGCGGGGGGCGTACAATGAGCAGTTCTTC. As protein: CASSLTHTGRGAYNEQFF.

The rearrangement uses TRBV28 and TRBJ2-1; TRBD1 matches 7 bases. This CDR3 spans 14 amino acids. J lost 4 bases, V lost 7 bases, and 7 bases had no gene match. In germline, CDR1 is MDHEN, CDR2 SYDVKM. The CDR3 reads CASTPRDSYNEQFF. CDR3 DNA: TGTGCCAGCACCCCTCGGGACAGTTACAATGAGCAGTTCTTC.

The gene calls are TRBV5-6 and TRBJ2-3; D gene ambiguous. The length of the CDR3 is 13 residues. Germline CDR1 and CDR2: SGHDT and YYEEEE. V lost 4 bases, J lost 2 bases, and 8 bases lay in between. CDR3 sequence (DNA): TGTGCCAGCAGCCCTCCCTACACAGATACGCAGTATTTT. Residues: CASSPPYTDTQYF.

The rearrangement joins TRBV29-1 to TRBJ2-7, with TRBD1 identical over 7 bases. After removal of 7 bases from V and 0 bases from J, the junction contained 9 bases not matched to a gene. The CDR3 runs to 14 residues. Germline CDR1 is SQVTM and CDR2 is ANQGSEA. The CDR3, as DNA: TGCAGCGCCAATCTACAGGGGAGCTCCTACGAGCAGTACTTC. Translation: CSANLQGSSYEQYF.

The chain recombines TRBV10-3 with TRBJ2-2; weak D call: TRBD1 (6 bases). CDR1 and CDR2 from the germline V gene are ENHRY and SYGVKD. The CDR3 runs to 13 residues. V was shortened by 10 bases and J by 6 bases, with 15 bases between the two germline ends. The CDR3 here is CATRDISPGELFF. The CDR3 nucleotides read TGTGCCACCCGGGACATTTCGCCCGGGGAGCTGTTTTTT.

V and J are TRBV6-5 and TRBJ1-3; D ambiguous. The CDR3 length is 14 residues. With 8 bases removed from V and 0 bases from J, the gap between germline ends came to 11 bases. Germline CDR1 and CDR2: MNHEY and SVGAGI. The chain's CDR3 is CASGRSTSGNTIYF. The CDR3 DNA sequence: TGTGCCAGCGGGCGTTCCACCTCTGGAAACACCATATATTTT.